Below are 15 T cell receptor beta chains sequenced from a single sample in a study of T cell responses to AZD1222 COVID-19 vaccine listed by TCRdb under 2021. Reading the label with the study, this specimen's time point is: about 28 days (+/-7) after the second vaccine dose. The library was prepared using the immunoSEQ multiplex PCR assay. Drawn from immuneACCESS, this table holds only the in-frame rearrangements with V and J called that TCRdb kept. Clones are partly lost; checked studies trace under half to an unresolved V gene and leave the rest unexplained. The sample records roughly 180,000 clones, about nine tenths of which are singletons. The ten biggest clones cover more than 1.5% of the sample. Sequences were derived from peripheral blood, sampled 28 days after the second AZD1222 dose. The receptors were sampled from an adult who received the AZD1222 COVID-19 vaccine.

The rearrangement uses TRBV5-5 and TRBJ2-7; TRBD1 matches 7 bases. The CDR3 has 14 amino acids. J lost 3 bases, V lost 4 bases, and 7 bases had no gene match. Germline CDR1 and CDR2: SGHKS and YYEKEE (reference sequence). CDR3 in DNA: TGTGCCAGCAGCCCGAGGGACAGCCTCTACGAGCAGTACTTC. Translating it yields CASSPRDSLYEQYF.

On this clone: Other nucleotide sequences in the sample specify the same CDR3. The chain links TRBV11-2 to TRBJ1-2; 10 bases fit TRBD1. Losses at the gene ends were 4 bases for V and 4 bases for J; bases not matched to a gene: 3. Germline CDR1 reads SGHAT; CDR2 reads FQNNGV. This CDR3 spans 14 amino acids. The CDR3 protein is CASSSTGGGYGYTF. The CDR3 region has the DNA TGTGCCAGCAGCTCGACAGGGGGCGGCTATGGCTACACCTTC.

The rearrangement joins TRBV6-2 or TRBV6-3 to TRBJ1-2; D not certain. CDR1 and CDR2 (germline): MNHEY, SVGEGT. V was shortened by 0 bases and J by 8 bases, with 16 bases between the two germline ends. The length of the CDR3 is 15 residues. In DNA, the CDR3 is TGTGCCAGCAGTTACTCGGGAGGAGCGAAGCGGGGCTACACCTTC. This translates into CASSYSGGAKRGYTF.

The V gene is TRBV2, the J gene TRBJ2-3; tentative D call: TRBD2 (5 bases). Germline V gene sequence: CDR1 SNHLY, CDR2 FYNNEI. The CDR3 has 14 residues. V shed 8 bases and J shed 2 bases, with 14 bases lying between them. CDR3 amino acids: CASGRSGLTDTQYF. CDR3 in DNA: TGTGCCAGCGGCCGCAGCGGCCTCACAGATACGCAGTATTTT.

This clone was detected many times. The chain is built from TRBV5-1 and TRBJ2-1; a possible D gene is TRBD1 (6 bases). The germline V gene has CDR1 SGHRS and CDR2 YFSETQ. The CDR3 sequence is 15 residues long. Trimming stripped 1 base from V and 6 bases from J, with 14 bases between. The CDR3 coding sequence is TGCGCCAGCAGCTTGCTTCAGGGGCGGTCCAATGAGCAGTTCTTC. Residues: CASSLLQGRSNEQFF. Combining the CDR3 with reference TRBV5-1 and TRBJ2-1 gives the whole variable domain KAGVTQTPRYLIKTRGQQVTLSCSPISGHRSVSWYQQTPGQGLQFLFEYFSETQRNKGNFPGRFSGRQFSNSRSEMNVSTLELGDSALYLCASSLLQGRSNEQFFGPGTRLTVL.

The chain couples TRBV11-2 to TRBJ2-1; D is tentatively TRBD1 or TRBD2 (6 bases each). Per the germline V gene, CDR1 is SGHAT and CDR2 is FQNNGV. Deletions cut 1 base from V and 6 bases from J, with 16 bases between. The CDR3 is 16 amino acids. The CDR3 nucleotides are TGTGCCAGCAGCTTAGTAGGGGGGAATTATCTCAATGAGCAGTTCTTC. Protein: CASSLVGGNYLNEQFF.

The chain uses TRBV5-1 and TRBJ2-5, with 10 bases fitting TRBD2. Germline CDR1 reads SGHRS; CDR2 reads YFSETQ. Trimming took 2 bases from V and 5 from J; bases not matched to a gene: 6. This CDR3 comprises 15 residues. CDR3 in amino acids: CASSFLAGAEETQYF. For the CDR3, the DNA is TGCGCCAGCAGCTTTCTAGCGGGAGCCGAGGAGACCCAGTACTTC.

This sequence joins TRBV6-5 and TRBJ2-7; no clear D. The V end was cut by 7 bases, the J end by 2 bases, with 15 bases between. This CDR3 has 14 residues. CDR1 is MNHEY and CDR2 is SVGAGI in the germline V gene. CDR3 nucleotides: TGTGCCAGCAAACGGACGACTTTCACCTACGAGCAGTACTTC. It codes for CASKRTTFTYEQYF.

The chain joins TRBV9 to TRBJ1-4; 9 nucleotides agree with TRBD1. Germline V gives CDR1 SGDLS, CDR2 YYNGEE. The CDR3 contains 15 residues. V lost 0 bases, J lost 8 bases, and 5 bases stayed unmatched. CDR3 coding DNA: TGTGCCAGCAGCGTAGGACTGACAGGGGGGGAAAAACTGTTTTTT. Its translation: CASSVGLTGGEKLFF.

The chain employs TRBV12-3 or TRBV12-4 and TRBJ1-1; TRBD1 might be the D (5 bases). This CDR3 is built from 12 residues. V lost 0 bases and J 10 bases, leaving 9 bases between the germline ends. CDR3 protein: CASSLAVGPAFF. Here the CDR3 DNA reads TGTGCCAGCAGTTTAGCGGTGGGACCAGCTTTCTTT.

The rearrangement links TRBV19 to TRBJ2-4; 7 bases align to TRBD2. The CDR3 sequence is 14 residues long. Germline V gene lookup returns CDR1 LNHDA and CDR2 SQIVND (reference sequence). V lost 6 bases and J lost 0; bases outside the gene matches: 2. The CDR3 DNA reads as TGTGCCAGTAGGGGAGGGGTAGCCAAAAACATTCAGTACTTC. Residues: CASRGGVAKNIQYF.

The CDR3 sequence: CASSLGAAGFSGANVLTF. Written as DNA, the CDR3 is TGTGCCAGCAGCTTAGGGGCAGCGGGTTTCTCTGGGGCCAACGTCCTGACTTTC. V is TRBV7-9 and J is TRBJ2-6, with D perhaps matching TRBD2 (6 bases). V gave up 1 base and J gave up 0 bases, with 13 bases separating them. CDR3 length: 18 residues. Looked up from germline, CDR1 is SEHNR and CDR2 is FQNEAQ (reference sequence).

This clone was seen a single time. The V call is TRBV6-5, the J call TRBJ1-3; D call uncertain. The germline CDR1 and CDR2 sequences are MNHEY and SVGAGI. Deletions cut 8 bases from V and 0 bases from J, with 8 bases between. The CDR3 covers 13 residues. CDR3 amino acids: CASRRISGNTIYF. CDR3 in DNA: TGTGCCAGCCGCCGGATCTCTGGAAACACCATATATTTT.

This clone was observed a handful of times. This rearrangement joins TRBV4-1 to TRBJ2-7; 7 nucleotides match TRBD2. V shed 4 bases and J 3 bases; nucleotides not matched to a gene: 9. The CDR3 is 15 residues long. Germline V gene lookup returns CDR1 MGHRA and CDR2 YSYEKL. This CDR3 reads CASSPWASGLYEQYF. Written as DNA, the CDR3 is TGCGCCAGCAGCCCGTGGGCTAGCGGACTCTACGAGCAGTACTTC.

The chain links TRBV30 to TRBJ1-2; weak D call: TRBD1 (5 bases). CDR3 size: 14 residues. Germline CDR1 and CDR2: GTSNPN and SVGIG (reference sequence). V was shortened by 0 bases and J by 8 bases, with 16 bases between the two germline ends. The CDR3 here is CAWSVGRPGDGYTF. CDR3 DNA: TGTGCCTGGAGTGTAGGCAGGCCTGGGGACGGCTACACCTTC. The full variable domain, rest sourced from reference TRBV30 and TRBJ1-2, is SQTIHQWPATLVQPVGSPLSLECTVEGTSNPNLYWYRQAAGRGLQLLFYSVGIGQISSEVPQNLSASRPQDRQFILSSKKLLLSDSGFYLCAWSVGRPGDGYTFGSGTRLTVV.